This T cell receptor (beta chain) was obtained from a study of OX40 agonist ivuxolimab in advanced cancers. Regarding the study as a whole: At doses 0.1 to 3.0 mg/kg, CD4+ and CD8+ clones expanded.

Here immunoSEQ multiplex PCR was the method, and the copy in TCRdb shows in-frame clones only, minus some. The sample has 81,000 or so clones, around 89% seen once; the top ten hold under 0.6%. The germline V and J ends were trimmed by 1 base and 4 bases, with 10 bases remaining between them. Germline loops: CDR1 SEHNR, CDR2 FQNEAQ (reference sequence). The CDR3 loop spans 14 amino acids. Comments on this clone: What it recognizes is unknown.

Any history of autoimmune disease or systemic immunosuppression disqualified patients. Sampled blood was obtained at baseline, cycle 4 day 1, and cycle 7 day 1. The receptor comes from an adult with an advanced solid tumor such as melanoma, head and neck, liver or kidney cancer. The chain joins TRBV7-9 to TRBJ1-2; the D gene is possibly TRBD1 (5 bases). Sequences were derived from CD4+ or CD8+ T cells sorted from blood, sampled in a trial of the OX40 agonist ivuxolimab. CDR3 bases: TGTGCCAGCAGCTTAGGAAGGGGTTTCTATGGCTACACCTTC. This encodes CASSLGRGFYGYTF.